Below are 23 T cell receptor beta chains sequenced from a single sample in a study of blood T cell repertoires in COVID-19. The data were produced by immunoSEQ multiplex PCR, yet TCRdb's version contains in-frame clones alone and is incomplete. The sample has around 250,000 clones; approximately 85% are singletons. The sequencing input was PBMCs or T cells enriched from blood (not recorded which). The receptors were sampled from a woman aged 50 to 65 who had been exposed to COVID-19.

J is TRBJ2-3 and V is TRBV28; 11 positions match TRBD2. The V gene end was trimmed by 4 bases and the J gene end by 2 bases; junction bases not matched to a gene: 5. Germline V gene lookup returns CDR1 MDHEN and CDR2 SYDVKM. There are 16 residues in the CDR3. This CDR3 reads CASSSPSGGPTDTQYF. For the CDR3, the DNA is TGTGCCAGCAGTTCCCCTAGCGGGGGGCCCACAGATACGCAGTATTTT.

CDR3 nucleotides: TGTGCCAGCAGCCTAGGGACTGTCTACGAGCAGTACTTC. Its translation is CASSLGTVYEQYF. The chain combines TRBV7-4 with TRBJ2-7; TRBD2 might be the D (6 bases). The length of the CDR3 is 13 residues. Germline CDR1 is SGHVT and CDR2 is SQSDAQ. V lost 5 bases to trimming and J lost 3 bases, with 11 bases between them.

J is TRBJ2-3 and V is TRBV19; perhaps TRBD1 as D (6 bases). The CDR3 contains 15 residues. Germline-derived CDR1 and CDR2 are LNHDA and SQIVND (reference sequence). V lost 3 bases and J 3 bases, leaving 13 bases between the germline ends. The CDR3 spells CASSIGVGATDTQYF. In DNA form, the CDR3 reads TGTGCCAGTAGTATTGGGGTGGGGGCGACAGATACGCAGTATTTT.

The chain uses TRBV5-1 and TRBJ2-7; 7 bases align to TRBD1. The CDR3 loop spans 16 amino acids. The V segment lost 0 bases and the J segment 2 bases; nucleotides outside the gene matches: 8. The germline V gene has CDR1 SGHRS and CDR2 YFSETQ. The CDR3 bases are TGCGCCAGCAGCTTGGATACAGGGGCGCGGACCTACGAGCAGTACTTC. As protein: CASSLDTGARTYEQYF.

The V gene is TRBV11-1, the J gene TRBJ1-2; TRBD1 aligns across 8 bases. The CDR3 contains 14 residues. V lost 3 bases, J lost 8 bases, and 8 bases stayed unmatched. The V gene's germline CDR1 is SGHAT and CDR2 FQDESV (reference sequence). CDR3 bases: TGTGCCAGCAGCTTTGGTGACAGGGGCGCGGGCTACACCTTC. Its translation: CASSFGDRGAGYTF.

The CDR3, as DNA: TGTGCCAGCAGCTTAGCCGGGGGTAGTATGAACACTGAAGCTTTCTTT. This codes for CASSLAGGSMNTEAFF. J is TRBJ1-1 and V is TRBV13, with TRBD1 as a possible D gene (5 bases). V lost 1 base and J 0 bases, leaving 12 bases between the germline ends. In germline, CDR1 is PRHDT, CDR2 FYEKMQ (reference sequence). The CDR3 runs 16 residues. Based on the CDR3 plus reference TRBV13 and TRBJ1-1, the full variable domain is AAGVIQSPRHLIKEKRETATLKCYPIPRHDTVYWYQQGPGQDPQFLISFYEKMQSDKGSIPDRFSAQQFSDYHSELNMSSLELGDSALYFCASSLAGGSMNTEAFFGQGTRLTVV.

V is TRBV9 and J is TRBJ2-5; D is uncertain. The V and J ends lost 4 bases and 1 base respectively, with 8 bases between them. The CDR3 spans 13 residues. Germline V gives CDR1 SGDLS, CDR2 YYNGEE. Written as DNA, the CDR3 is TGTGCCAGCAGCCAACAGCCCCAAGAGACCCAGTACTTC. This translates into CASSQQPQETQYF. The full variable domain, completed using reference TRBV9 and TRBJ2-5, is DSGVTQTPKHLITATGQRVTLRCSPRSGDLSVYWYQQSLDQGLQFLIQYYNGEERAKGNILERFSAQQFPDLHSELNLSSLELGDSALYFCASSQQPQETQYFGPGTRLLVL.

The chain combines TRBV6-5 with TRBJ2-5; TRBD1 matches at 7 bases. Trimming cost V 4 bases and J 1 base; bases outside gene matches: 6. The CDR3 sequence is 15 residues long. CDR1 and CDR2 from the germline V gene are MNHEY and SVGAGI. Written as DNA, the CDR3 is TGTGCCAGCAGTTCGTCCGGGACAGCCCAAGAGACCCAGTACTTC. Its translation is CASSSSGTAQETQYF.

V usage is TRBV28 and J usage is TRBJ2-3; 11 positions agree with TRBD2. The V gene's germline CDR1 is MDHEN and CDR2 SYDVKM. The CDR3 contains 15 residues. V dropped 5 bases and J dropped 4; count of bases not matched to a gene: 5. The CDR3 DNA reads as TGTGCCAGCAGTCGCGATAGCGGGGGGGCAGATACGCAGTATTTT. It codes for CASSRDSGGADTQYF.

The count of this clone is one. This CDR3 is CASSSTRRTYEQYF. The CDR3 DNA is TGTGCCAGCAGTTCGACTAGGAGAACCTACGAGCAGTACTTC. The V call is TRBV27, the J call TRBJ2-7; tentative D call: TRBD2 (6 bases). Trimming shortened V by 4 bases and J by 2 bases, and 12 bases separated the two germline ends. Per the germline V gene, CDR1 is MNHEY and CDR2 is SMNVEV (reference sequence). The CDR3 consists of 14 residues.

V gene TRBV9 combines with J gene TRBJ2-7, with 10 bases that match TRBD1. The CDR3 spans 15 residues. Germline assignment: CDR1 SGDLS and CDR2 YYNGEE. V lost 4 bases, J lost 2 bases, and 6 bases stayed unmatched. The CDR3 loop is CASSLTGTGAYEQYF. CDR3 in DNA: TGTGCCAGCAGCCTGACCGGGACAGGGGCCTACGAGCAGTACTTC.

The chain recombines TRBV9 with TRBJ1-5; D is unresolved. The germline CDR1 and CDR2 sequences are SGDLS and YYNGEE. Trimming pared 0 bases from V and 1 base from J, leaving 8 bases between. The CDR3 has 15 amino acids. The CDR3, as DNA: TGTGCCAGCAGCGTAGAAGGCGGGAGCAATCAGCCCCAGCATTTT. Translation gives CASSVEGGSNQPQHF.

This sequence joins TRBV7-2 and TRBJ1-3; 7 nucleotides match TRBD1. The J segment lost 1 base and the V segment lost 1 base, leaving 4 bases of the junction unmatched. Germline assignment: CDR1 SGHTA and CDR2 FQGNSA. This CDR3 spans 16 amino acids. The CDR3 region has the DNA TGTGCCAGCAGCTTAGTCAGGGGGGAATCTGGAAACACCATATATTTT. This sequence encodes CASSLVRGESGNTIYF.

This chain links TRBV29-1 with TRBJ1-1; 7 nucleotides match TRBD1. Germline loops: CDR1 SQVTM, CDR2 ANQGSEA. This CDR3 comprises 13 residues. V was pared by 4 bases and J by 8 bases, with 10 bases of the junction left unmatched. The CDR3 DNA follows: TGCAGCGTTGTGGGAGGACAGGACGCCGAAGCTTTCTTT. Translated: CSVVGGQDAEAFF.

The chain couples TRBV28 to TRBJ1-5; TRBD1 is a possible D gene (5 bases). There are 16 residues in the CDR3. Trimming took off 5 bases at V and 5 bases at J, with 19 bases between the two ends. CDR1 is MDHEN and CDR2 is SYDVKM in the germline V gene. CDR3 bases: TGTGCCAGCAGTCTCCCAGGGTACGGTCCGGATCAGCCCCAGCATTTT. Protein product: CASSLPGYGPDQPQHF. Combining the CDR3 with reference TRBV28 and TRBJ1-5 gives the whole variable domain DVKVTQSSRYLVKRTGEKVFLECVQDMDHENMFWYRQDPGLGLRLIYFSYDVKMKEKGDIPEGYSVSREKKERFSLILESASTNQTSMYLCASSLPGYGPDQPQHFGDGTRLSIL.

The chain uses TRBV19 and TRBJ2-2, with D perhaps TRBD2 (6 bases). This CDR3 has 12 residues. Trimming took 8 bases from V and 3 from J, leaving 7 bases between them. Germline CDR1 is LNHDA and CDR2 is SQIVND (reference sequence). CDR3 loop: CASWEDTGELFF. CDR3 sequence (DNA): TGTGCCAGTTGGGAGGACACCGGGGAGCTGTTTTTT.

A single count supports this clone. J is TRBJ1-1 and V is TRBV6-2 or TRBV6-3, with 12 bases matching TRBD1. Germline-derived CDR1 and CDR2 are MNHEY and SVGEGT. Trimming at V came to 4 bases and at J to 2 bases, leaving 2 bases not matched to a gene. The CDR3 runs to 15 residues. The CDR3 reads CASSWGTGGNTEAFF. The CDR3 DNA reads as TGTGCCAGCAGTTGGGGGACAGGGGGCAACACTGAAGCTTTCTTT.

The V gene is TRBV14, the J gene TRBJ2-1; 9 bases are shared with TRBD2. After removal of 0 bases from V and 1 base from J, the junction contained 4 bases not matched to a gene. The CDR3 extends over 17 amino acids. In germline, CDR1 is SGHDN, CDR2 FVKESK. CDR3 bases: TGTGCCAGCAGCCAAGATCGTCTAGCGGGGTCCTACAATGAGCAGTTCTTC. It encodes CASSQDRLAGSYNEQFF.

The genes are TRBV19 and TRBJ1-3; D is unresolved. The length of the CDR3 is 13 residues. Germline V gene data show CDR1 as LNHDA and CDR2 as SQIVND (reference sequence). V lost 6 bases to trimming and J lost 9 bases, with 15 bases between them. The CDR3 here is CASSPPPESTIYF. The CDR3 DNA reads TGTGCCAGTAGCCCTCCGCCCGAGAGCACCATATATTTT.

This chain links TRBV7-3 with TRBJ2-2; D uncertain. With 1 base removed from V and 6 bases from J, the gap between germline ends came to 6 bases. This CDR3 spans 13 amino acids. Germline CDR1 is SGHTA and CDR2 is FQGTGA. The CDR3 DNA reads TGTGCCAGCAGCTTAAGCGGATCCGGGGAGCTGTTTTTT. It codes for CASSLSGSGELFF.

With respect to this clone: The sample carries other DNA sequences with the same CDR3. This chain connects TRBV18 to TRBJ2-7; 9 nucleotides align to TRBD1. The CDR3 is 16 amino acids. Germline V CDR1 and CDR2: KGHSH, LQKENI. J gave up 4 bases and V 3 bases, and 10 bases lay outside the gene matches. CDR3 sequence: CASSPTRLDRGYEQYF. The CDR3 DNA reads TGTGCCAGCTCACCCACCCGGCTGGACAGGGGTTACGAGCAGTACTTC.

The V and J genes are TRBV6-2 or TRBV6-3 and TRBJ2-3; D gene unclear. Germline V gene lookup returns CDR1 MNHEY and CDR2 SVGEGT. V was shortened by 4 bases and J by 1 base, with 6 bases between the two germline ends. The CDR3 has 13 amino acids. CDR3 sequence: CASSSFRTDTQYF. DNA for the CDR3: TGTGCCAGCAGTTCATTCCGCACAGATACGCAGTATTTT.

This clone was seen just once. The rearrangement joins TRBV20-1 to TRBJ2-7; 10 positions agree with TRBD2. Losses at the gene ends were 3 bases for V and 3 bases for J; bases not matched to a gene: 5. The CDR3 covers 14 residues. Looked up from germline, CDR1 is DFQATT and CDR2 is SNEGSKA (reference sequence). The DNA for the CDR3 is TGCAGTGCTAGTGCTAGCGGGGGCTTCTACGAGCAGTACTTC. As protein: CSASASGGFYEQYF.